This TCR beta chain was obtained from a study of response to subunit inactivated influenza vaccine. Study-wide points: Few additional T cells are recruited per seasonal influenza vaccination, authors suggested.

This clonotype turned up a few times. Its antigen remains unknown. V lost 5 bases, J lost 3 bases, and 17 bases stayed unmatched. Germline V gene data show CDR1 as SGHRS and CDR2 as YFSETQ. This CDR3 comprises 19 residues. A single record per CDR3 protein comes from TCRdb applying MiXCR to the RT-PCR reads. The sample carries about 570,000 distinct CDR3 sequences, approximately 12% recorded once. The clonotype was recovered from a man aged 50-60 years who received an inactivated influenza vaccine. The V gene is TRBV5-1, the J gene TRBJ2-2; the match to TRBD1 covers 9 bases. This specimen was PBMCs from blood, taken on the day of vaccination. The CDR3 region has the DNA TGCGCCAGCAGTAGCCGACTCTTTCCCGGGACAGGGCACACCGGGGAGCTGTTTTTT. Protein product: CASSSRLFPGTGHTGELFF. Full variable domain (remainder filled in from reference TRBV5-1 and TRBJ2-2): KAGVTQTPRYLIKTRGQQVTLSCSPISGHRSVSWYQQTPGQGLQFLFEYFSETQRNKGNFPGRFSGRQFSNSRSEMNVSTLELGDSALYLCASSSRLFPGTGHTGELFFGEGSRLTVL.